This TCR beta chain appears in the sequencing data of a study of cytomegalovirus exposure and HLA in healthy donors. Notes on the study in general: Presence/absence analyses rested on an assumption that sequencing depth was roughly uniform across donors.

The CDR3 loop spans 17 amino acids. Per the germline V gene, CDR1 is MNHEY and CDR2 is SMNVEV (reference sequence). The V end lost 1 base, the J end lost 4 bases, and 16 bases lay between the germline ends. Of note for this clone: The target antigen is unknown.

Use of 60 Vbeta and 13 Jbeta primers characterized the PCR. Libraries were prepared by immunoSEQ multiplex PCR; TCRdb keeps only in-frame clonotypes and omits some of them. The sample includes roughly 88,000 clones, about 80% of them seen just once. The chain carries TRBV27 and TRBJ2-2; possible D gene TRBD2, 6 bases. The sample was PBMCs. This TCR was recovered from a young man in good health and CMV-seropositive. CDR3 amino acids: CASSLFPSESITGELFF. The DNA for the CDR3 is TGTGCCAGCAGTTTATTCCCTAGCGAATCAATCACCGGGGAGCTGTTTTTT.